Listed below are T cell receptor beta chains from one sample, sequenced in a study of CD8 T cells in ankylosing spondylitis. TCRdb ran MiXCR on the 5' RACE reads and lists one entry per CDR3 protein. The sample records 670,000 or so distinct CDR3 sequences, roughly 19% being singletons. The sample consisted of blood, either unsorted or a sorted T cell fraction (not recorded which). Every receptor here comes from a male donor with ankylosing spondylitis. The CDR3 runs from the conserved cysteine through the conserved F or W. The order of the fields is J gene, clone size, CDR3 length, D gene, V gene, CDR3 protein, CDR3 DNA. D genes are given only for firm matches. Some rows mark clone size as missing; the rest say once, few, many or name a class of expanded clone.

j_gene: TRBJ2-5; abundance: few; len: 18; d_gene: TRBD1; v_gene: TRBV4-1; CDR3aa: CASSQELPGTGLLETQYF; CDR3nt: TGCGCCAGCAGCCAAGAACTACCCGGGACAGGGTTGCTCGAGACCCAGTACTTC
j_gene: TRBJ1-1; abundance: many; len: 13; d_gene: NA; v_gene: TRBV12-3/TRBV12-4; CDR3aa: CASSWGRDTEAFF; CDR3nt: TGTGCCAGCAGTTGGGGACGGGACACTGAAGCTTTCTTT
j_gene: TRBJ2-3; abundance: few; len: 14; d_gene: TRBD2; v_gene: TRBV12-3/TRBV12-4; CDR3aa: CASREGLAGVEQYF; CDR3nt: TGTGCCAGCAGAGAAGGACTAGCGGGAGTGGAGCAGTATTTT
j_gene: TRBJ2-3; abundance: few; len: 12; d_gene: NA; v_gene: TRBV10-3; CDR3aa: CAIAGFRNTQYF; CDR3nt: TGTGCCATCGCGGGTTTTCGAAATACGCAGTATTTT
j_gene: TRBJ1-2; abundance: few; len: 14; d_gene: NA; v_gene: TRBV4-1; CDR3aa: CASSQNRDTDGYTF; CDR3nt: TGCGCCAGCAGCCAGAACAGGGATACGGATGGCTACACCTTC
j_gene: TRBJ2-3; abundance: many; len: 14; d_gene: NA; v_gene: TRBV2; CDR3aa: CASGAGPGPDTQYF; CDR3nt: TGTGCCAGCGGAGCGGGCCCGGGTCCAGATACGCAGTATTTT
j_gene: TRBJ1-1; abundance: many; len: 18; d_gene: NA; v_gene: TRBV10-3; CDR3aa: CAISESRMSAEMNTEAFF; CDR3nt: TGTGCCATCAGTGAGTCTAGAATGTCGGCAGAAATGAACACTGAAGCTTTCTTT
j_gene: TRBJ1-1; abundance: few; len: 13; d_gene: NA; v_gene: TRBV3-1; CDR3aa: CASSQSKGVGAFF; CDR3nt: TGTGCCAGCAGCCAAAGCAAAGGGGTAGGAGCTTTCTTT
j_gene: TRBJ2-1; abundance: NA; len: 13; d_gene: NA; v_gene: TRBV27; CDR3aa: CASSISVYNEQFF; CDR3nt: TGTGCCAGCAGTATTAGCGTTTACAATGAGCAGTTCTTC
j_gene: TRBJ1-5; abundance: many; len: 15; d_gene: TRBD1; v_gene: TRBV7-2; CDR3aa: CASSLGGQGNQPQHF; CDR3nt: TGTGCCAGCAGCTTAGGCGGACAGGGCAATCAGCCCCAGCATTTT
j_gene: TRBJ1-4; abundance: NA; len: 13; d_gene: NA; v_gene: TRBV4-1; CDR3aa: CASSQSHNEKLFF; CDR3nt: TGCGCCAGCAGCCAGTCTCATAATGAAAAACTGTTTTTT
j_gene: TRBJ2-5; abundance: NA; len: 16; d_gene: TRBD2; v_gene: TRBV5-1; CDR3aa: CASSLTGGVFQETQYF; CDR3nt: TGCGCCAGCAGCTTGACGGGGGGGGTCTTCCAAGAGACCCAGTACTTC